One sample yielded the 32 T cell receptor beta chains listed below, sequenced in a study of spatial heterogeneity in lung cancer (dated by TCRdb to the late 2010s). The time point tag for this specimen amounts to: blood at routine non-recurrence follow-up after resection. Library preparation employed 5' RACE. TCRdb names NextSeq 500 as the instrument used. Starting from the raw public reads, TCRdb applied fastp trimming at Q25, assembled clones with MiXCR and retained in-frame beta chains. Each CDR3 protein appears once, grouped with its most common genes and DNA. This sample has about 47,000 distinct CDR3 sequences in its table, and around 11% of those were observed once. 32% of the sample is in the top ten clones. Sequences were derived from PBMCs, sampled at follow-up. The receptors shown here come from a male donor with early-stage non-small cell lung cancer.

The sample holds many counts of this clonotype. The rearrangement joins TRBV6-2 or TRBV6-3 to TRBJ1-5; D uncertain. V gave up 2 bases and J gave up 4 bases, with 12 bases separating them. The CDR3 extends over 15 amino acids. Germline values: CDR1 MNHEY, CDR2 SVGEGT. CDR3 amino acids: CASSYDRNDNQPQHF. The CDR3, as DNA: TGTGCCAGCAGTTACGACCGGAACGATAATCAGCCCCAGCATTTT.

This clonotype was detected many times. CDR3 sequence: CAWSVRLWRSHGYTF. As DNA, the CDR3 is TGTGCCTGGAGTGTACGGCTTTGGCGGTCCCATGGCTACACCTTC. The chain recombines TRBV30 with TRBJ1-2; no reliable D call. The CDR3 spans 15 residues. V was shortened by 0 bases and J by 6 bases, with 17 bases between the two germline ends. Looked up from germline, CDR1 is GTSNPN and CDR2 is SVGIG (reference sequence). Looking up the rest from reference TRBV30 and TRBJ1-2 gives the full variable domain: SQTIHQWPATLVQPVGSPLSLECTVEGTSNPNLYWYRQAAGRGLQLLFYSVGIGQISSEVPQNLSASRPQDRQFILSSKKLLLSDSGFYLCAWSVRLWRSHGYTFGSGTRLTVV.

This clonotype was counted many times. The V gene is TRBV7-2, the J gene TRBJ2-5, with TRBD2 as a possible D gene (5 bases). V was clipped by 4 bases and J by 0 bases, with 9 bases between them. CDR3 size: 14 residues. Germline CDR1 and CDR2: SGHTA and FQGNSA. The CDR3 is CASSSKRHQETQYF. In nucleotides, the CDR3 is TGTGCCAGCAGCTCGAAGCGGCACCAAGAGACCCAGTACTTC.

The chain recombines TRBV9 with TRBJ2-7; weak D call: TRBD1 (5 bases). The CDR3 totals 15 residues. The germline V gene has CDR1 SGDLS and CDR2 YYNGEE. The V gene lost 4 bases and the J gene lost 2 bases, with 16 bases spanning the gap. The CDR3 DNA sequence: TGTGCCAGCAGCTCTGGGCCAGGGCAAACCTACGAGCAGTACTTC. This gives the protein CASSSGPGQTYEQYF.

This clonotype showed up many times. This rearrangement joins TRBV20-1 to TRBJ1-4; D may be TRBD1 (5 bases). V was trimmed by 0 bases and J by 0 bases, leaving 11 bases between them. The CDR3 contains 16 residues. CDR1 is DFQATT, CDR2 SNEGSKA, per germline (reference sequence). The CDR3 nucleotides are TGCAGTGCTAGAGAGTTCGGGGCCCCAACTAATGAAAAACTGTTTTTT. It codes for CSAREFGAPTNEKLFF.

The chain has TRBV20-1 and TRBJ2-1; 8 nucleotides match TRBD2. Germline V gene sequence: CDR1 DFQATT, CDR2 SNEGSKA (reference sequence). The V gene end was trimmed by 1 base and the J gene end by 6 bases; junction bases not matched to a gene: 8. This CDR3 region has 15 residues. CDR3 in amino acids: CSARVRGLVTNEQFF. The CDR3 coding sequence is TGCAGTGCTAGAGTCCGGGGACTAGTGACCAATGAGCAGTTCTTC.

This clonotype was detected ten times or more. J is TRBJ1-5 and V is TRBV7-9, with TRBD1 identical over 9 bases. V lost 5 bases, J lost 3 bases, and 5 bases stayed unmatched. Germline CDR1 and CDR2: SEHNR and FQNEAQ (reference sequence). The CDR3 runs to 15 residues. CDR3 nucleotide sequence: TGTGCCAGCAGCCGAACAGGGGGCGTCAATCAGCCCCAGCATTTT. This encodes CASSRTGGVNQPQHF.

The chain combines TRBV12-3 or TRBV12-4 with TRBJ2-3, with 15 bases aligning to TRBD2. Losses at the gene ends were 7 bases for V and 1 base for J; bases not matched to a gene: 6. The CDR3 length is 17 residues. CDR3 residues: CASKEGLAGGGTDTQYF. CDR3 coding DNA: TGTGCCAGCAAGGAGGGACTAGCGGGAGGAGGCACAGATACGCAGTATTTT.

In its sample, this clonotype was seen many times. This rearrangement joins TRBV20-1 to TRBJ2-1, with 14 bases that match TRBD2. Germline V gene data show CDR1 as DFQATT and CDR2 as SNEGSKA (reference sequence). CDR3 length: 17 residues. V was clipped by 6 bases and J by 1 base; unmatched bases: 8. The CDR3 loop reads CSALGLAGGRSYNEQFF. The CDR3 DNA sequence: TGCAGTGCCCTAGGACTAGCGGGAGGACGATCCTACAATGAGCAGTTCTTC.

The V and J genes are TRBV20-1 and TRBJ1-5, with 7 bases matching TRBD1. The V gene end was trimmed by 6 bases and the J gene end by 4 bases; junction bases not matched to a gene: 12. The germline CDR1 and CDR2 sequences are DFQATT and SNEGSKA (reference sequence). The CDR3 totals 15 residues. This CDR3 reads CSARQGARQNQPQHF. For the CDR3, the DNA is TGCAGTGCCAGACAGGGAGCCCGCCAAAATCAGCCCCAGCATTTT.

This clonotype was seen ten or more times. The chain has TRBV7-3 and TRBJ2-1; possible D gene TRBD2, 5 bases. The V gene's germline CDR1 is SGHTA and CDR2 FQGTGA. The ends were cut back, 5 bases at V and 4 bases at J, with 15 bases in the middle. CDR3 length: 15 amino acids. In DNA, the CDR3 is TGTGCCAGCAGCCGAGGGCAGGTGGTATACAATGAGCAGTTCTTC. This encodes CASSRGQVVYNEQFF.

This clonotype was detected many times. This rearrangement joins TRBV3-1 to TRBJ2-7; a possible D gene is TRBD2 (6 bases). Trimming cost V 4 bases and J 7 bases, with 14 bases left between them. The germline CDR1 and CDR2 sequences are LGHDT and YNNKEL (reference sequence). The length of the CDR3 is 13 residues. The CDR3 sequence is CASSPSSEGEQYF. The CDR3 nucleotides are TGTGCCAGCAGCCCCTCTAGCGAGGGGGAGCAGTACTTC.

In its sample, this clonotype was seen many times. The J gene is TRBJ1-2, the V gene TRBV6-6; tentatively, D is TRBD1 (5 bases). The CDR3 runs 18 residues. Trimming took 2 bases from V and 6 from J, leaving 25 bases between them. The V gene's germline CDR1 is MNHNY and CDR2 SVGAGI (reference sequence). The CDR3 DNA reads TGTGCCAGCAGTTACCCACACCTTGTGACGGGGCGCTCCGATGGCTACACCTTC. This encodes CASSYPHLVTGRSDGYTF.

This clonotype was counted a few times. The genes are TRBV30 and TRBJ1-4, with D possibly matching TRBD1 (6 bases). CDR1 is GTSNPN, CDR2 SVGIG, per germline (reference sequence). The CDR3 sequence is 14 residues long. V lost 2 bases to trimming and J lost 3 bases, with 10 bases between them. CDR3 nucleotide sequence: TGTGCCTGGAGTATGGGGGCATCTAATGAAAAACTGTTTTTT. This gives the protein CAWSMGASNEKLFF.

This clonotype has a handful of counts. This chain links TRBV7-2 with TRBJ2-3; a possible D gene is TRBD2 (5 bases). V lost 3 bases, J lost 5 bases, and 12 bases lay in between. Germline lookup yields CDR1 SGHTA and CDR2 FQGNSA. This CDR3 contains 14 residues. The CDR3 DNA sequence: TGTGCCAGCAGCTTTACCGGTGGGAGAGATACGCAGTATTTT. It codes for CASSFTGGRDTQYF.

This clonotype appeared many times. This sequence joins TRBV12-3 or TRBV12-4 and TRBJ1-1; 8 bases align to TRBD1. The CDR3 loop spans 15 amino acids. J gave up 5 bases and V 8 bases, and 13 bases lay outside the gene matches. CDR3 protein: CASWTSGTGQTEAFF. The CDR3 DNA sequence: TGTGCCAGCTGGACCTCCGGGACAGGTCAAACTGAAGCTTTCTTT.

About this clonotype: A read error is possible here, since a much larger clone lies one base away. The V gene is TRBV20-1, the J gene TRBJ2-7; 10 bases map to TRBD1. CDR1 and CDR2 from the germline V gene are DFQATT and SNEGSKA (reference sequence). This CDR3 comprises 12 residues. This CDR3 is CGTGTGVGEQYF. CDR3 sequence (DNA): TGCGGCACCGGGACAGGGGTCGGCGAGCAGTACTTC.

The V and J genes are TRBV27 and TRBJ2-1; D not resolved. In germline, CDR1 is MNHEY, CDR2 SMNVEV (reference sequence). The V end lost 6 bases, the J end lost 0 bases, and 6 bases lay between the germline ends. The CDR3 totals 13 residues. CDR3: CASRRSSYNEQFF. The CDR3 nucleotides are TGTGCCAGCAGAAGAAGCTCCTACAATGAGCAGTTCTTC.

This clonotype was detected only a few times. The chain joins TRBV9 to TRBJ2-1, with TRBD2 matching 11 bases. Germline V CDR1 and CDR2: SGDLS, YYNGEE. The CDR3 is made up of 17 amino acids. J lost 6 bases, V lost 0 bases, and 8 bases had no gene match. Here the CDR3 DNA reads TGTGCCAGCAGCGTAGCTATCGAGACTAGCGGGGTCAATGAGCAGTTCTTC. Its protein is CASSVAIETSGVNEQFF. The full variable domain, with the rest looked up from reference TRBV9 and TRBJ2-1, is DSGVTQTPKHLITATGQRVTLRCSPRSGDLSVYWYQQSLDQGLQFLIQYYNGEERAKGNILERFSAQQFPDLHSELNLSSLELGDSALYFCASSVAIETSGVNEQFFGPGTRLTVL.

In this sample, this clonotype turned up a few times. This sequence joins TRBV6-6 and TRBJ1-5; 12 bases agree with TRBD1. The length of the CDR3 is 19 residues. V was clipped by 5 bases and J by 0 bases; unmatched bases: 11. Germline V lookup: CDR1 MNHNY, CDR2 SVGAGI (reference sequence). The CDR3 protein is CASSPGTGGENYSNQPQHF. The CDR3, as DNA: TGTGCCAGCAGTCCCGGGACAGGGGGCGAGAATTATAGCAATCAGCCCCAGCATTTT.

This clonotype was observed a handful of times. This chain links TRBV20-1 with TRBJ2-2; 8 bases fit TRBD2. Losses at the gene ends were 5 bases for V and 5 bases for J; bases not matched to a gene: 10. The CDR3 length is 15 residues. CDR1 and CDR2 (germline): DFQATT, SNEGSKA (reference sequence). CDR3 nucleotides: TGCAGTGCTGAGAGGAGCGGGAGAGGGACCGGGGAGCTGTTTTTT. This encodes CSAERSGRGTGELFF.

This clonotype has more than one count but fewer than ten. This rearrangement joins TRBV5-8 to TRBJ2-3; D not certain. The V gene lost 4 bases and the J gene lost 5 bases, with 11 bases spanning the gap. The germline gives CDR1 SGHTS, CDR2 YDEGEE. This CDR3 spans 13 amino acids. Here the CDR3 DNA reads TGTGCCAGCAGCCCGTTTTTCGGAGATACGCAGTATTTT. Protein product: CASSPFFGDTQYF.

V gene TRBV5-4 combines with J gene TRBJ2-1; TRBD1 aligns across 10 bases. CDR3 length equals 15 residues. Germline V gives CDR1 SGHNT, CDR2 YYREEE (reference sequence). V lost 0 bases and J lost 8; bases outside the gene matches: 5. DNA of the CDR3: TGTGCCAGCAGCTTGGAAGGGGACAGGGGAGATGAGCAGTTCTTC. It specifies CASSLEGDRGDEQFF.

The table lists this clonotype with many counts. V is TRBV12-3 or TRBV12-4 and J is TRBJ1-6; D unresolved. Deletions cut 8 bases from V and 7 bases from J, with 9 bases between. This CDR3 contains 12 residues. The CDR3 nucleotides are TGTGCCAGCCGGCTTGGGAATTCACCCCTCCACTTT. Translating gives CASRLGNSPLHF.

This clonotype was detected many times. The V gene is TRBV5-1, the J gene TRBJ2-3; 9 bases line up with TRBD1. After removal of 3 bases from V and 6 bases from J, the junction contained 5 bases not matched to a gene. CDR1 is SGHRS and CDR2 is YFSETQ in the germline V gene. The CDR3 is made up of 14 amino acids. The CDR3 DNA reads TGCGCCAGCAGCTCGTCGGGACAGGGTGATACGCAGTATTTT. Translating it yields CASSSSGQGDTQYF.

This clonotype was detected many times. J is TRBJ1-2 and V is TRBV25-1; a weak D match, TRBD1 (6 bases). The CDR3 loop spans 15 amino acids. V was clipped by 4 bases and J by 2 bases, with 14 bases between them. Germline CDR1 MGHDK, CDR2 SYGVNS. The CDR3 DNA follows: TGTGCCAGCAGTGCCAACAGGGTTCTCAACTATGGCTACACCTTC. As protein: CASSANRVLNYGYTF.

This clonotype has a count of ten or more. The genes are TRBV19 and TRBJ2-6; D call uncertain. The length of the CDR3 is 15 residues. In germline, CDR1 is LNHDA, CDR2 SQIVND (reference sequence). V was trimmed by 6 bases and J by 0 bases, leaving 9 bases between them. The CDR3 is CASRVLSSGANVLTF. The CDR3 DNA follows: TGTGCCAGTAGAGTACTGAGCTCTGGGGCCAACGTCCTGACTTTC.

The sample holds a few counts of this clonotype. The gene calls are TRBV7-9 and TRBJ2-5; 7 positions agree with TRBD1. The CDR3 has 15 amino acids. The J segment lost 2 bases and the V segment lost 5 bases, leaving 8 bases of the junction unmatched. Germline CDR1 reads SEHNR; CDR2 reads FQNEAQ (reference sequence). The CDR3, as DNA: TGTGCCAGCAGCGCCCGGACAGGTCTACAAGAGACCCAGTACTTC. Amino acids: CASSARTGLQETQYF.

In this sample, this clonotype turned up a few times. The genes are TRBV5-4 and TRBJ1-3; D gene uncertain. Trimming removed 3 bases at V and 4 bases at J, with 11 bases between. The CDR3 has 14 residues. CDR1 SGHNT and CDR2 YYREEE come from the germline V gene (reference sequence). The chain's CDR3 is CASSSGILGNTIYF. The CDR3 DNA follows: TGTGCCAGCAGCTCTGGCATCTTGGGAAACACCATATATTTT.

This clonotype was counted ten times or more. The rearrangement uses TRBV7-2 and TRBJ1-4; weak D call: TRBD1 (6 bases). Deletions cut 2 bases from V and 3 bases from J, with 13 bases between. Looked up from germline, CDR1 is SGHTA and CDR2 is FQGNSA. The CDR3 has 16 amino acids. The CDR3 sequence: CASSLRGRRANEKLFF. CDR3 DNA: TGTGCCAGCAGCTTAAGGGGGAGGAGGGCTAATGAAAAACTGTTTTTT. The full variable domain, in which reference TRBV7-2 and TRBJ1-4 provide the parts outside the CDR3, is GAGVSQSPSNKVTEKGKDVELRCDPISGHTALYWYRQSLGQGLEFLIYFQGNSAPDKSGLPSDRFSAERTGGSVSTLTIQRTQQEDSAVYLCASSLRGRRANEKLFFGSGTQLSVL.

This clonotype was picked up many times. The chain carries TRBV5-4 and TRBJ2-5; possibly TRBD1 for D (5 bases). This CDR3 has 14 amino acids. The germline gives CDR1 SGHNT, CDR2 YYREEE (reference sequence). Trimming took 3 bases from V and 4 from J, leaving 13 bases between them. The CDR3 DNA follows: TGTGCCAGCAGCTCTCAGGGATATGTAGAGACCCAGTACTTC. Translating gives CASSSQGYVETQYF.

Written as DNA, the CDR3 is TGTGCCAGCAGTTATTATAACGGTAACACAGATACGCAGTATTTT. Protein product: CASSYYNGNTDTQYF. This sequence joins TRBV27 and TRBJ2-3; D is unresolved. Germline CDR1 is MNHEY and CDR2 is SMNVEV (reference sequence). The CDR3 consists of 15 residues. Between the trimmed V and J ends, which lost 4 bases and 2 bases, there was a span of 13 bases.